What follows is one T cell receptor beta chain and its context. Its antigen is as yet unknown. Some clones are missing from TCRdb's copy, which holds only in-frame ones; the method was immunoSEQ multiplex PCR. The repertoire holds 65,000 to 95,000 clones, 60% to 80% seen once, with around 1% in the top ten. This entry belongs to a study of vaccination effects on CD4 cells after COVID-19. The V end was cut by 5 bases, the J end by 2 bases, with 4 bases between. CDR3 size: 11 residues. Germline CDR1 MNHEY, CDR2 SVGEGT. Viral peptide pools were used in the ViraFEST assay to expand antigen-specific CD4+ T cells, and sequencing came afterward. The culture ran for roughly ten days before CD4+ T cells were isolated. Participants were given two doses of BNT162b2 or mRNA-1273 vaccine.

The TCR originated in a human donor who received a COVID-19 vaccine. The chain employs TRBV6-2 or TRBV6-3 and TRBJ2-7, with D hard to call. The material sequenced was CD4+ T cells from PBMCs cultured with HCoV-OC43 spike peptides, taken after COVID-19 vaccination. Described subset: HCoV-OC43 spike overlapping peptide pool stimulation. CDR3 loop: CASSNAYEQYV. In nucleotides, the CDR3 is TGTGCCAGCAGTAATGCCTACGAGCAGTACGTC.